These T cell receptor beta chains were read from a single sample in a study of response to subunit inactivated influenza vaccine. TCRdb itself ran the RT-PCR reads through MiXCR, one entry per CDR3 protein. The sample has a few hundred thousand distinct CDR3 sequences; 22% are singletons. Sequences were derived from PBMCs from blood, sampled 21 months after vaccination. All receptors derive from a man in his fifties or sixties who received an inactivated influenza vaccine. The CDR3 runs from the conserved cysteine through the conserved F or W. Each record gives: V gene, J gene, D gene, clone size, CDR3 protein, CDR3 DNA. D genes are given only for firm matches. For some rows the clone size is stated as once, few or many, or as a class when expanded; others skip it.

V: TRBV4-2
J: TRBJ2-2
D: TRBD1
size: NA
CDR3: CASSQEQGLRSSGELFF
DNA: TGTGCCAGCAGCCAGGAACAGGGGTTAAGGAGTTCCGGGGAGCTGTTTTTT

V: TRBV7-2
J: TRBJ1-2
D: NA
size: many
CDR3: CASSLGQGMGGYTF
DNA: TGTGCCAGCAGCTTAGGCCAGGGTATGGGTGGCTACACCTTC

V: TRBV29-1
J: TRBJ1-1
D: NA
size: few
CDR3: CSVQTAKVNTEAFF
DNA: TGCAGCGTTCAGACGGCTAAGGTGAACACTGAAGCTTTCTTT

V: TRBV6-5
J: TRBJ1-6
D: NA
size: NA
CDR3: CASSYSGQSSSPLHF
DNA: TGTGCCAGCAGTTACTCAGGGCAGAGCAGTTCACCCCTCCACTTT

V: TRBV7-2
J: TRBJ2-7
D: TRBD1
size: few
CDR3: CASSVDRGPYEQYF
DNA: TGTGCCAGCAGCGTAGACAGGGGGCCTTACGAGCAGTACTTC

V: TRBV12-3/TRBV12-4
J: TRBJ2-1
D: TRBD2
size: NA
CDR3: CASSPGGGLYNEQFF
DNA: TGTGCCAGCAGTCCTGGGGGGGGACTTTACAATGAGCAGTTCTTC

V: TRBV18
J: TRBJ1-4
D: TRBD1
size: few
CDR3: CASSPPGTVSNEKLFF
DNA: TGTGCCAGCTCACCCCCGGGGACAGTTTCCAATGAAAAACTGTTTTTT

V: TRBV21-1
J: TRBJ2-7
D: NA
size: NA
CDR3: CASSFDRVSCEQYF
DNA: TGTGCCAGCAGCTTCGACAGGGTTTCCTGCGAGCAGTACTTC

V: TRBV5-1
J: TRBJ2-1
D: NA
size: NA
CDR3: CASSPTGRGNEQFF
DNA: TGCGCCAGCAGCCCTACAGGGAGGGGGAATGAGCAGTTCTTC

V: TRBV20-1
J: TRBJ1-4
D: NA
size: few
CDR3: CSARTNREKLFF
DNA: TGCAGTGCTAGAACAAATAGGGAAAAACTGTTTTTT

V: TRBV4-3
J: TRBJ2-2
D: NA
size: NA
CDR3: CASSQDYTGTGFGELFF
DNA: TGCGCCAGCAGCCAAGATTACACAGGGACTGGTTTCGGGGAGCTGTTTTTT

V: TRBV10-3
J: TRBJ2-3
D: NA
size: NA
CDR3: CAISERGLSTDTQYF
DNA: TGTGCCATCAGTGAGCGGGGACTTAGCACAGATACGCAGTATTTT

V: TRBV4-2
J: TRBJ2-1
D: TRBD2
size: many
CDR3: CASSQGTSGGGEQFF
DNA: TGTGCCAGCAGCCAAGGGACTAGCGGGGGGGGTGAGCAGTTCTTC

V: TRBV27
J: TRBJ2-1
D: NA
size: few
CDR3: CASSRPTNNEQFF
DNA: TGTGCCAGCAGTCGACCTACAAACAATGAGCAGTTCTTC

V: TRBV13
J: TRBJ1-1
D: TRBD1
size: NA
CDR3: CASSWTGTGQTEAFF
DNA: TGTGCCAGCAGCTGGACCGGGACAGGGCAAACTGAAGCTTTCTTT

V: TRBV5-1
J: TRBJ2-1
D: TRBD2
size: NA
CDR3: CASSSDLAGGWNEQFF
DNA: TGCGCCAGCAGCTCGGACCTAGCGGGGGGGTGGAATGAGCAGTTCTTC

V: TRBV6-5
J: TRBJ2-1
D: TRBD2
size: NA
CDR3: CASITRGGLALNEQFF
DNA: TGTGCCAGCATTACCCGGGGGGGCCTGGCCCTAAATGAGCAGTTCTTC

V: TRBV5-1
J: TRBJ1-1
D: NA
size: many
CDR3: CASSLTGISEAFF
DNA: TGCGCCAGCAGCTTGACAGGGATATCTGAAGCTTTCTTT

V: TRBV24-1
J: TRBJ2-1
D: TRBD2
size: NA
CDR3: CATSEGSGGRTYNEQFF
DNA: TGTGCCACCAGTGAAGGTAGCGGGGGACGTACCTACAATGAGCAGTTCTTC

V: TRBV12-3/TRBV12-4
J: TRBJ1-1
D: NA
size: few
CDR3: CASSPLQRTTEAFF
DNA: TGTGCCAGCAGTCCCTTACAAAGGACGACTGAAGCTTTCTTT

V: TRBV28
J: TRBJ1-5
D: NA
size: NA
CDR3: CASSPSGPSNQPQHF
DNA: TGTGCCAGCAGCCCTTCGGGGCCATCCAATCAGCCCCAGCATTTT

V: TRBV12-3/TRBV12-4
J: TRBJ2-2
D: TRBD2
size: NA
CDR3: CASQLAGGHTGELFF
DNA: TGTGCCAGCCAACTAGCGGGAGGTCACACCGGGGAGCTGTTTTTT

V: TRBV5-6
J: TRBJ2-1
D: TRBD2
size: NA
CDR3: CASSSPGSGSNEQFF
DNA: TGTGCCAGCAGCTCCCCCGGGAGCGGGAGCAATGAGCAGTTCTTC

V: TRBV29-1
J: TRBJ1-2
D: NA
size: NA
CDR3: CSVYNSYGYTF
DNA: TGCAGCGTTTACAATAGCTATGGCTACACCTTC

V: TRBV10-3
J: TRBJ1-2
D: NA
size: NA
CDR3: CAISDSGALDGYTF
DNA: TGTGCCATCAGTGATTCAGGGGCACTTGATGGCTACACCTTC

V: TRBV5-1
J: TRBJ1-4
D: NA
size: few
CDR3: CASSLTGEGEKLFF
DNA: TGCGCCAGCAGCTTGACCGGGGAAGGAGAAAAACTGTTTTTT

V: TRBV28
J: TRBJ1-5
D: NA
size: NA
CDR3: CAGRPSGAYYSNQPQHF
DNA: TGTGCCGGCAGGCCGTCAGGGGCCTACTATAGCAATCAGCCCCAGCATTTT

V: TRBV6-5
J: TRBJ1-1
D: TRBD1
size: NA
CDR3: CASSFQGVVIF
DNA: TGTGCCAGCAGCTTCCAGGGGGTCGTGATCTTT

V: TRBV7-2
J: TRBJ2-5
D: TRBD2
size: NA
CDR3: CASSLEGRVVAGALF
DNA: TGTGCCAGCAGCTTAGAGGGACGGGTCGTAGCGGGAGCCCTTTTC

V: TRBV3-1
J: TRBJ1-5
D: NA
size: few
CDR3: CASSQGASNQPQHF
DNA: TGTGCCAGCAGCCAGGGGGCAAGCAATCAGCCCCAGCATTTT

V: TRBV7-6
J: TRBJ2-7
D: TRBD1
size: NA
CDR3: CASSLAGTASCEQYF
DNA: TGTGCCAGCAGCTTAGCTGGGACAGCCTCCTGCGAGCAGTACTTC

V: TRBV6-1
J: TRBJ1-3
D: NA
size: few
CDR3: CASSRPDSTLPGNTIYF
DNA: TGTGCCAGCAGTCGGCCTGACAGTACCCTCCCTGGAAACACCATATATTTT

V: TRBV7-6
J: TRBJ2-7
D: NA
size: few
CDR3: CASSLYALSSYEQYF
DNA: TGTGCCAGCAGCTTATATGCCCTCAGCTCCTACGAGCAGTACTTC

V: TRBV12-3/TRBV12-4
J: TRBJ1-1
D: NA
size: many
CDR3: CASSFIFRSGNEAFF
DNA: TGTGCCAGCAGTTTTATCTTCCGTTCTGGGAACGAAGCTTTCTTT

V: TRBV28
J: TRBJ1-1
D: NA
size: NA
CDR3: CATRTVMNTEALF
DNA: TGTGCCACCAGGACAGTCATGAACACTGAAGCTTTATTT

V: TRBV7-9
J: TRBJ2-7
D: NA
size: NA
CDR3: CASSPPAADGYEQYF
DNA: TGTGCCAGCAGCCCACCGGCTGCGGACGGCTACGAGCAGTACTTC

V: TRBV28
J: TRBJ1-1
D: NA
size: few
CDR3: CASNPPLRGADTEAFF
DNA: TGTGCCAGCAACCCGCCACTTCGGGGGGCTGACACTGAAGCTTTCTTT

V: TRBV10-3
J: TRBJ1-1
D: NA
size: NA
CDR3: CAISMNTEAFF
DNA: TGTGCCATCAGTATGAACACTGAAGCTTTCTTT

V: TRBV28
J: TRBJ2-7
D: NA
size: few
CDR3: CASSFGITYEQYF
DNA: TGTGCCAGCAGTTTCGGCATAACCTACGAGCAGTACTTC

V: TRBV5-1
J: TRBJ2-7
D: TRBD1
size: NA
CDR3: CASSRDRDFYGYEQYF
DNA: TGCGCCAGCAGCCGGGACAGGGACTTTTACGGGTACGAGCAGTACTTC

V: TRBV20-1
J: TRBJ2-2
D: NA
size: NA
CDR3: CSANLNSGGELFF
DNA: TGCAGTGCTAATTTAAATTCAGGCGGGGAGCTGTTTTTT

V: TRBV6-5
J: TRBJ2-7
D: NA
size: many
CDR3: CASSYSGRVYEQYF
DNA: TGTGCCAGCAGTTACTCTGGCAGAGTGTACGAGCAGTACTTC

V: TRBV29-1
J: TRBJ2-2
D: NA
size: NA
CDR3: CSISNTGELFF
DNA: TGCAGCATTTCGAACACCGGGGAGCTGTTTTTT

V: TRBV18
J: TRBJ2-7
D: TRBD2
size: NA
CDR3: CASSPSAGTSGYEQYF
DNA: TGTGCCAGCTCACCATCAGCCGGGACTAGCGGCTACGAGCAGTACTTC

V: TRBV15
J: TRBJ2-2
D: TRBD2
size: few
CDR3: CATLKGGRNTGELFF
DNA: TGTGCCACCCTAAAGGGCGGGAGAAACACCGGGGAGCTGTTTTTT

V: TRBV6-4
J: TRBJ2-1
D: TRBD2
size: few
CDR3: CASSVASGTGNEQFF
DNA: TGTGCCAGCAGTGTGGCTAGCGGGACGGGCAATGAGCAGTTCTTC

V: TRBV6-5
J: TRBJ2-5
D: NA
size: NA
CDR3: CASSYHGGAVETQYF
DNA: TGTGCCAGCAGTTACCACGGGGGTGCTGTAGAGACCCAGTACTTC

V: TRBV4-3
J: TRBJ1-1
D: NA
size: NA
CDR3: CASSQAGGGAFF
DNA: TGCGCCAGCAGCCAAGCGGGGGGAGGAGCTTTCTTT

V: TRBV3-1
J: TRBJ1-1
D: NA
size: few
CDR3: CASSHPGRLNTEAFF
DNA: TGTGCCAGCAGCCACCCGGGACGGTTGAACACTGAAGCTTTCTTT

V: TRBV5-4
J: TRBJ1-1
D: TRBD1
size: few
CDR3: CASSLRGGDTEAFF
DNA: TGTGCCAGCAGTCTCAGGGGGGGAGACACTGAAGCTTTCTTT

V: TRBV3-1
J: TRBJ1-6
D: NA
size: NA
CDR3: CASSQEGVISPLHF
DNA: TGTGCCAGCAGCCAAGAAGGGGTAATTTCACCCCTCCACTTT

V: TRBV4-2
J: TRBJ2-7
D: NA
size: NA
CDR3: CASSQDWRALPYEQYF
DNA: TGTGCCAGCAGCCAAGATTGGCGGGCCTTGCCCTACGAGCAGTACTTC

V: TRBV27
J: TRBJ1-2
D: NA
size: many
CDR3: CASSPNGNNYGYTF
DNA: TGTGCCAGCAGTCCTAATGGGAATAACTATGGCTACACCTTC